Below, 4 T cell receptor beta chains from the same sample are listed, as sequenced in a study of T cell responses to AZD1222 COVID-19 vaccine. Profiling relied on immunoSEQ multiplex PCR, and the TCRdb table lists in-frame clones only, not all of them. The table includes about 81,000 clones, roughly 84% detected once. The sample here was peripheral blood, taken 28 days after the second AZD1222 dose. The receptors come from an adult who received the AZD1222 COVID-19 vaccine.

The chain couples TRBV4-2 to TRBJ1-2, with D uncertain. The CDR3 runs 13 residues. CDR1 and CDR2 from the germline V gene are LGHNA and YNFKEQ. V lost 4 bases and J lost 5, with 11 bases in between. The CDR3 nucleotides read TGTGCCAGCAGCCCTGCCGGGAAGTATGGCTACACCTTC. Its protein is CASSPAGKYGYTF.

The rearrangement uses TRBV3-1 (or the pseudogene TRBV3-2) and TRBJ1-1; D gene unclear. Germline V gene sequence: CDR1 LGHDT, CDR2 YNNKEL (reference sequence). With 0 bases removed from V and 2 bases from J, the gap between germline ends came to 10 bases. The CDR3 extends over 15 amino acids. The CDR3 reads CASSQEGIPNTEAFF. The CDR3 nucleotides read TGTGCCAGCAGCCAAGAGGGTATACCCAACACTGAAGCTTTCTTT.

The V gene is TRBV19, the J gene TRBJ2-7; tentative D call: TRBD1 (5 bases). CDR3 size: 13 residues. The germline gives CDR1 LNHDA, CDR2 SQIVND (reference sequence). Between the trimmed V and J ends, which lost 4 bases and 4 bases, there was a span of 11 bases. The CDR3 protein is CASSTTGSYEQYF. Here the CDR3 DNA reads TGTGCCAGTAGTACTACAGGATCATACGAGCAGTACTTC. The complete variable domain, with remaining parts taken from reference TRBV19 and TRBJ2-7, reads DGGITQSPKYLFRKEGQNVTLSCEQNLNHDAMYWYRQDPGQGLRLIYYSQIVNDFQKGDIAEGYSVSREKKESFPLTVTSAQKNPTAFYLCASSTTGSYEQYFGPGTRLTVT.

The V call is TRBV18, the J call TRBJ1-3; D ambiguous. CDR1 and CDR2 (germline): KGHSH, LQKENI. This CDR3 has 16 residues. Between the trimmed V and J ends, which lost 3 bases and 0 bases, there was a span of 12 bases. CDR3 sequence (DNA): TGTGCCAGCTCACCGGGTACTGAAACCTCTGGAAACACCATATATTTT. It translates to CASSPGTETSGNTIYF.